This T cell receptor beta chain originates from a study of shared clonotypes between healthy human individuals. Germline trimming cut 3 bases from V and 3 bases from J; bases unmatched to any gene: 5. CDR1 and CDR2 from the germline V gene are KGHSH and LQKENI. This CDR3 region has 16 residues. Several immunoSEQ plates received, in even portions, the genomic DNA of each subset. The method was immunoSEQ multiplex PCR; TCRdb's version includes in-frame clones alone and lacks a portion of them. The data show about 2 million clones, about 95% seen once. The study's findings and limits: Sequencing depth was expected to affect clonotype sharing among donors. Shared clonotypes: approximately 5% naive CD4, around 3.4% naive CD8, about 2.2% memory CD4, 0.4% memory CD8. Only blood was sampled, and tissue TCR repertoires likely differ from blood ones.

In regard to this clone: Its specificity is unknown.

This clonotype originated in a man younger than 35 in good health. V is TRBV18 and J is TRBJ2-2, with TRBD1 identical over 9 bases. What was sequenced was naive CD4+ T cells sorted from blood. As to subset: CD45RA+ positively selected. CDR3 in DNA: TGTGCCAGCTCACCTATGGGGACAGGGTACACCGGGGAGCTGTTTTTT. Its protein is CASSPMGTGYTGELFF.